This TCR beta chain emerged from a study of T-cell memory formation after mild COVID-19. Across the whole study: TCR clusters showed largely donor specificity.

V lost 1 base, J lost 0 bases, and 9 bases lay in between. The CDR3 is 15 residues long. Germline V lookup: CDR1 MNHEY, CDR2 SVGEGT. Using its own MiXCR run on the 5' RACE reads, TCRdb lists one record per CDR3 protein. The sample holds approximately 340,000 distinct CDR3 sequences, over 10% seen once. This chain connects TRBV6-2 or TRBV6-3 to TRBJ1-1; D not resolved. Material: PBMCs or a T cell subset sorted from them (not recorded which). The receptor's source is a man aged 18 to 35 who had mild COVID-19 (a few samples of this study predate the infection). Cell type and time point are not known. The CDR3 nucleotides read TGTGCCAGCAGTTACTTCAGAGGGTTGAACACTGAAGCTTTCTTT. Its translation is CASSYFRGLNTEAFF.